This is a list of T cell receptor beta chains from one sample in a study of radiation and T cells in renal cell carcinoma. Sequencing was performed with immunoSEQ multiplex PCR; in TCRdb, only in-frame clones are kept and a portion is missing. The data hold roughly 20,000 clones, with 50% to 65% observed a single time. The sequences come from tumor tissue, collected from a patient whose treatment included radiotherapy and nephrectomy. These receptor sequences come from a woman in her 70s with renal cell carcinoma. Each CDR3 is given with its conserved first and last residue. Fields, in order: J gene, clone size, V gene, D gene, CDR3 protein, CDR3 DNA. The D gene is left open where the match is weak. Expanded clones are given a class, and other clones once, few, many or no size at all.

>TRBJ1-6|NA|TRBV28|TRBD1
CASSLFSGDSPSPLHF
TGTGCCAGCAGTTTATTTAGCGGGGACAGCCCGAGCCCCCTCCACTTT
>TRBJ2-3|NA|TRBV7-3|NA
CASSLSTQGRTDTQYF
TGTGCCAGCAGCTTAAGTACCCAGGGCCGCACAGATACGCAGTATTTT
>TRBJ2-3|NA|TRBV7-3|TRBD2
CASSVQRGLASTQYF
TGTGCCAGCAGCGTTCAAAGGGGACTAGCCAGTACGCAGTATTTT
>TRBJ2-3|NA|TRBV7-8|TRBD1
CASSFIRTGGNTQYF
TGTGCCAGCAGCTTCATCAGGACAGGGGGGAATACGCAGTATTTT
>TRBJ2-7|few|TRBV5-3|NA
CARSSWMGRHRPYEQYF
TGTGCCAGAAGTTCATGGATGGGCAGGCATCGCCCCTACGAGCAGTACTTC
>TRBJ1-2|NA|TRBV4-3|NA
CASSPTGAGKNYGYTF
TGCGCCAGCAGCCCTACTGGGGCAGGTAAAAACTATGGCTACACCTTC
>TRBJ2-5|NA|TRBV18|NA
CASSPQTGYQETQYF
TGTGCCAGCTCACCCCAGACGGGATACCAAGAGACCCAGTACTTC
>TRBJ1-4|NA|TRBV28|NA
CASSLFGWTNEKLFF
TGTGCCAGCAGTTTATTTGGGTGGACTAATGAAAAACTGTTTTTT
>TRBJ2-7|NA|TRBV7-2|NA
CASSLEAGDPYEQYF
TGTGCCAGCAGCTTAGAGGCAGGGGATCCATACGAGCAGTACTTC
>TRBJ2-7|medium-sized|TRBV2|NA
CASSEDTTSYEQYF
TGTGCCAGCAGTGAAGACACAACCAGCTACGAGCAGTACTTC
>TRBJ1-2|NA|TRBV6-5|NA
CASSEASSYGYTF
TGTGCCAGCAGTGAAGCGTCTTCCTATGGCTACACCTTC
>TRBJ2-7|NA|TRBV28|NA
CASSFIGGSYEQYF
TGTGCCAGCAGTTTTATCGGGGGCTCCTACGAGCAGTACTTC
>TRBJ1-1|NA|TRBV5-1|TRBD1
CASSVNQGARTEAFF
TGCGCCAGCAGCGTCAACCAGGGGGCAAGAACTGAAGCTTTCTTT
>TRBJ2-5|NA|TRBV14|NA
CASSQELGGQETQYF
TGTGCCAGCAGCCAAGAGTTGGGAGGCCAAGAGACCCAGTACTTC